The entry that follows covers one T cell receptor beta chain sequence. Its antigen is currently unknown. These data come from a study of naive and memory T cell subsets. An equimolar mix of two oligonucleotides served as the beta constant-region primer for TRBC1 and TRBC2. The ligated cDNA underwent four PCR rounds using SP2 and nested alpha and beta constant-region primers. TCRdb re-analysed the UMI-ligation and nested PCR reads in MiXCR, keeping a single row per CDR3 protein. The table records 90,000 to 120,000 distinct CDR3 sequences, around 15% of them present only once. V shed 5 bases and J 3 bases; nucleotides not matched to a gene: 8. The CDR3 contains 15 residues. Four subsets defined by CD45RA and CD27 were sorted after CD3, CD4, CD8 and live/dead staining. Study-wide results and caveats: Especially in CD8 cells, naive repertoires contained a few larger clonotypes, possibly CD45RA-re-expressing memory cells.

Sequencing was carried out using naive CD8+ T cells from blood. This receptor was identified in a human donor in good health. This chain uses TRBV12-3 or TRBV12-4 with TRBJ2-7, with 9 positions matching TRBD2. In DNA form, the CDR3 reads TGTGCCAGCAGTGAATCTAGCGGGACATTCTACGAGCAGTACTTC. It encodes CASSESSGTFYEQYF.